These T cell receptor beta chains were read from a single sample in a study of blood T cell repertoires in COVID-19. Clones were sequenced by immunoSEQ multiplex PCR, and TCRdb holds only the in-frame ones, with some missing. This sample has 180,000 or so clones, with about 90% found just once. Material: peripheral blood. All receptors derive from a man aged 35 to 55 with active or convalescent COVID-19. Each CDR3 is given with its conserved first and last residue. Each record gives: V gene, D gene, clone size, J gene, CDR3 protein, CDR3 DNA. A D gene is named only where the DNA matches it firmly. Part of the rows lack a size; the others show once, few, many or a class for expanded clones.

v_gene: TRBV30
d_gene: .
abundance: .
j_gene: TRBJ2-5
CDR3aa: CAWAERRETQYF
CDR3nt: TGTGCCTGGGCAGAACGGAGAGAGACCCAGTACTTC

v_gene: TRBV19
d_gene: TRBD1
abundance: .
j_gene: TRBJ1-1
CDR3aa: CASTAAGGRGVTEAFF
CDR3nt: TGTGCCAGTACCGCCGCGGGCGGCAGGGGGGTCACTGAAGCTTTCTTT

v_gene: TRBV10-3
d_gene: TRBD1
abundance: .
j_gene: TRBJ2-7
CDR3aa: CAITPGQGKHEQYF
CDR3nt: TGTGCCATCACACCGGGACAGGGTAAACACGAGCAGTACTTC

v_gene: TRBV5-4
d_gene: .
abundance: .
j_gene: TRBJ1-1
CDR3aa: CASSSLRGGYTEAFF
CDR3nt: TGTGCCAGCAGCTCCCTTAGGGGGGGTTACACTGAAGCTTTCTTT

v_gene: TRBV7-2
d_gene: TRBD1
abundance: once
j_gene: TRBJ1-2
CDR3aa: CASSLTRGRMGYGYTF
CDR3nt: TGTGCCAGCAGCTTAACGAGGGGGCGGATGGGCTATGGCTACACCTTC

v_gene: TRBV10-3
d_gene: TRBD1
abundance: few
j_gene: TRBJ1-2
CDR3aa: CAISERGTGVDGYTF
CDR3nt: TGTGCCATCAGTGAGCGTGGGACAGGGGTGGATGGCTACACCTTC

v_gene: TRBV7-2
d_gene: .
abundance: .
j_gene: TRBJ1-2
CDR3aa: CASSLGRSGYTF
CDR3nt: TGTGCCAGCAGCTTAGGCCGGAGCGGCTACACCTTC

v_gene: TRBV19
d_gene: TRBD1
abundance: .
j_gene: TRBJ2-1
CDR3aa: CASSGQDLYNEQFF
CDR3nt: TGTGCCAGTAGTGGACAGGACCTCTACAATGAGCAGTTCTTC

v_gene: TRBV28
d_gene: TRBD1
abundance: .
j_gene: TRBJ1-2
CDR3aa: CASSLRDRGRGYTF
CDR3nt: TGTGCCAGCAGTCTTCGGGACAGGGGAAGGGGCTACACCTTC

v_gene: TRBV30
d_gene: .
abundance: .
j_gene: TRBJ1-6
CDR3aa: CAWSRGGEGGSPLHF
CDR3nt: TGTGCCTGGAGTAGGGGGGGGGAAGGCGGTTCACCCCTCCACTTT

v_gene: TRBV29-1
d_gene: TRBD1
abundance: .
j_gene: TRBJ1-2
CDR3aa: CSVRGQDYGYTF
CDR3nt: TGCAGCGTCAGGGGGCAGGATTATGGCTACACCTTC

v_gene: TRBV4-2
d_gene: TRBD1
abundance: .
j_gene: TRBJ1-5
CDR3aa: CASSHQTGGLQPQHF
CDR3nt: TGTGCCAGCAGCCACCAGACAGGGGGTCTTCAGCCCCAGCATTTT

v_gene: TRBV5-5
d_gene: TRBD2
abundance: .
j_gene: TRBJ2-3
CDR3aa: CASSWREGSTDTQYF
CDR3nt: TGTGCCAGCAGCTGGAGGGAGGGGAGCACAGATACGCAGTATTTT

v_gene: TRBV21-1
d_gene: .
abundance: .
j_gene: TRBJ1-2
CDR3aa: CASSARDRGTYGYTF
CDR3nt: TGTGCCAGCAGCGCCCGGGACAGGGGAACGTATGGCTACACCTTC

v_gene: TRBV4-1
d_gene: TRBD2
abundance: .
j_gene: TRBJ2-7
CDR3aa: CASSPRGGENSFYEQYF
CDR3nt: TGCGCCAGCAGCCCCCGGGGAGGGGAGAACTCTTTTTACGAGCAGTACTTC

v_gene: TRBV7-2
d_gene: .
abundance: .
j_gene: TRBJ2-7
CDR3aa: CASSLEAGREQYF
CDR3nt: TGTGCCAGCAGCTTAGAAGCAGGGCGCGAGCAGTACTTC

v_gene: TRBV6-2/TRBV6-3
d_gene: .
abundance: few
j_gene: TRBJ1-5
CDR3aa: CASSKRGGSINQPQHF
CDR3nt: TGTGCCAGCAGCAAGAGGGGGGGATCCATAAATCAGCCCCAGCATTTT

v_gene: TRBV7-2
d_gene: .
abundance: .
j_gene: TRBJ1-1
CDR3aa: CASSSLGQGRTEAFF
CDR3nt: TGTGCCAGCAGCTCCCTAGGGCAGGGTAGGACTGAAGCTTTCTTT

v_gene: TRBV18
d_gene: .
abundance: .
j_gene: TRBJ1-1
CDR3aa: CASSPGGFTEAFF
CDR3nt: TGTGCCAGCTCACCGGGAGGGTTCACTGAAGCTTTCTTT

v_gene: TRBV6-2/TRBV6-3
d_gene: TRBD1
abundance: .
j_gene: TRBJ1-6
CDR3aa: CASSTGTGGASLHF
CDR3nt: TGTGCCAGCAGTACCGGGACAGGGGGCGCGTCCCTCCACTTT

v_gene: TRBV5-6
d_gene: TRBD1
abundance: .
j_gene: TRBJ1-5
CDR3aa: CASSLVPRQGGQPQHF
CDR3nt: TGTGCCAGCAGCTTGGTCCCACGACAGGGAGGCCAGCCCCAGCATTTT

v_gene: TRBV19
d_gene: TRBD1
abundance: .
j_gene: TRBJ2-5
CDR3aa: CASSMSLGQGMWGGETQYF
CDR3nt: TGTGCCAGTAGTATGTCCTTGGGACAGGGGATGTGGGGTGGAGAGACCCAGTACTTC

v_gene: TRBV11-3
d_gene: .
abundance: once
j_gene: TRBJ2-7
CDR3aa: CASSKGGGPYEQYF
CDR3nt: TGTGCCAGCAGTAAAGGGGGGGGCCCCTACGAGCAGTACTTC

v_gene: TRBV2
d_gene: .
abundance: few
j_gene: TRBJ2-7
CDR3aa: CASSVQGHQSYEQYF
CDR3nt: TGTGCCAGCAGTGTCCAGGGTCACCAATCCTACGAGCAGTACTTC

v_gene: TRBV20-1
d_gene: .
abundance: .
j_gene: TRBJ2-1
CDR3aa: CRAGTSNEQFF
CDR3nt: TGCAGGGCCGGGACATCAAATGAGCAGTTCTTC

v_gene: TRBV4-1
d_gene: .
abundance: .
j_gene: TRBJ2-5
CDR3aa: CASSQGPLTGPQETQYF
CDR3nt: TGCGCCAGCAGCCAGGGCCCGCTAACAGGGCCCCAAGAGACCCAGTACTTC

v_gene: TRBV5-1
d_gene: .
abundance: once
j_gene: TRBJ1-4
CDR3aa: CASSRTANEKLFF
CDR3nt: TGCGCCAGCAGCCGGACAGCGAATGAAAAACTGTTTTTT

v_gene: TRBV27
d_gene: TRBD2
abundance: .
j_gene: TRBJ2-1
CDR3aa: CASRDGRGSYNEQFF
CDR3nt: TGTGCCAGCAGAGACGGGAGGGGCAGCTACAATGAGCAGTTCTTC

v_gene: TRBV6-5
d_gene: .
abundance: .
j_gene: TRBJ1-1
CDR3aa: CASSYAPGDTEAFF
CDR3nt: TGTGCCAGCAGTTACGCGCCCGGGGACACTGAAGCTTTCTTT

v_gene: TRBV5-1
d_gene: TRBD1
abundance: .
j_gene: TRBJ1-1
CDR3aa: CASSLGAGGGLNTEAFF
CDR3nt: TGCGCCAGCAGCTTGGGGGCAGGGGGAGGCTTGAACACTGAAGCTTTCTTT

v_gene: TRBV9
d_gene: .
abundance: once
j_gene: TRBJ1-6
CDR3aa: CASSVGGAGNSPLHF
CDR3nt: TGTGCCAGCAGCGTGGGAGGGGCGGGTAATTCACCCCTCCACTTT

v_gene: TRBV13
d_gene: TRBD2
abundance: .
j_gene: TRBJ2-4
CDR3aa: CASSLEGGGDIQYF
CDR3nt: TGTGCCAGCAGCTTAGAAGGCGGGGGAGACATTCAGTACTTC

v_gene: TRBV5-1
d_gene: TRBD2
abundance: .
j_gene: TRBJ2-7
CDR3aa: CASSQAGGGQHEQYF
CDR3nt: TGCGCCAGCAGCCAAGCGGGCGGGGGGCAGCACGAGCAGTACTTC

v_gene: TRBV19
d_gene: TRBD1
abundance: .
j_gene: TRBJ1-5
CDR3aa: CASSPTGGNQPQHF
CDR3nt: TGTGCCAGTAGTCCTACAGGGGGCAATCAGCCCCAGCATTTT

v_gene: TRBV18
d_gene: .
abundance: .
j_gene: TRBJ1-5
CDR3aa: CASSGRRSDQPQHF
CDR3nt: TGTGCCAGCTCGGGGCGAAGGTCCGATCAGCCCCAGCATTTT

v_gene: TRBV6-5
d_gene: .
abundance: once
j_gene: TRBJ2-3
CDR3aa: CASSYFGLGDTQYF
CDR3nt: TGTGCCAGCAGTTACTTCGGGTTGGGAGATACGCAGTATTTT

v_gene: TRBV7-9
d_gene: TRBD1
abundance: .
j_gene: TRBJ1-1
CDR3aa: CASSSRGMNTEAFF
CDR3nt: TGTGCCAGCAGCTCCAGGGGGATGAACACTGAAGCTTTCTTT

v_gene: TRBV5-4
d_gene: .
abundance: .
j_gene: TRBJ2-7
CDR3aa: CASSLSGGEQYF
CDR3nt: TGTGCCAGCAGCTTGTCCGGGGGCGAGCAGTACTTC

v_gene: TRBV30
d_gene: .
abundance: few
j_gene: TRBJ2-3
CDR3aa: CAWSVLGAASSTDTQYF
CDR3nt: TGTGCCTGGAGTGTTTTGGGGGCGGCCTCTAGCACAGATACGCAGTATTTT

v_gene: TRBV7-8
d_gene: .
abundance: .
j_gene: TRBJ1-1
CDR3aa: CASSPNREFEAFF
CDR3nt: TGTGCCAGCAGCCCCAACCGGGAGTTTGAAGCTTTCTTT

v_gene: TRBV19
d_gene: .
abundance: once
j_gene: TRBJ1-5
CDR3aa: CASSTRTRPEPQHF
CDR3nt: TGTGCCAGTAGTACTCGGACAAGGCCGGAGCCCCAGCATTTT

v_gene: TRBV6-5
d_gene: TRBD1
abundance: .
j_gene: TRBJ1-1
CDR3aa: CASSSMGQTNTEAFF
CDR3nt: TGTGCCAGCAGCTCGATGGGACAGACGAACACTGAAGCTTTCTTT

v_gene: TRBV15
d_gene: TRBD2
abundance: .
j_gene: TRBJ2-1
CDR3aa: CATSSEAGGGANNEQFF
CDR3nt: TGTGCCACCAGCAGTGAGGCGGGCGGGGGGGCAAACAATGAGCAGTTCTTC

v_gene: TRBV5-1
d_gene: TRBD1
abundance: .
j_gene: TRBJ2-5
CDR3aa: CASSPGQTKETQYF
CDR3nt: TGCGCCAGCAGCCCGGGACAGACTAAAGAGACCCAGTACTTC

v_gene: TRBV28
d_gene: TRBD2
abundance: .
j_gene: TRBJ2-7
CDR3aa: CASRTLAGGYYEQYF
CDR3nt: TGTGCCAGCAGGACCCTAGCGGGGGGATATTACGAGCAGTACTTC

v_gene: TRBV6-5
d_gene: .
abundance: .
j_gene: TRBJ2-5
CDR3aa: CASSYRASLTETQYF
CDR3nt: TGTGCCAGCAGTTACCGTGCTAGTTTGACAGAGACCCAGTACTTC

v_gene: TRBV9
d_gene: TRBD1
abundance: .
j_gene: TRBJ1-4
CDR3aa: CASSVQGAANEKLFF
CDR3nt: TGTGCCAGCAGCGTCCAGGGGGCTGCTAATGAAAAACTGTTTTTT

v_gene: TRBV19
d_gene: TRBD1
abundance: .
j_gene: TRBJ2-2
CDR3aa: CACIRGPAGELFF
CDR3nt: TGTGCCTGCATAAGGGGGCCCGCCGGGGAGCTGTTTTTT

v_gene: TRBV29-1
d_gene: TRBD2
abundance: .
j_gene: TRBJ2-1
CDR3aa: CSVELSGGAGEQFF
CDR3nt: TGCAGCGTTGAACTGAGCGGGGGGGCTGGTGAGCAGTTCTTC

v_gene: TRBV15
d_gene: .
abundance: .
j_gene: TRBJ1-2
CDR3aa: CATSRVHGDYGYTF
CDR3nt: TGTGCCACCAGCAGAGTACACGGAGACTATGGCTACACCTTC

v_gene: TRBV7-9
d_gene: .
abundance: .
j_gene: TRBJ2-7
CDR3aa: CASSLGSGITGYEQYF
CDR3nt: TGTGCCAGCAGCCTCGGATCCGGGATTACTGGCTACGAGCAGTACTTC

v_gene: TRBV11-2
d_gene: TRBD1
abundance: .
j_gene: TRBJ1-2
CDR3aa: CASRNAGTASGYTF
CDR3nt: TGTGCCAGCAGAAACGCCGGGACAGCTTCTGGCTACACCTTC

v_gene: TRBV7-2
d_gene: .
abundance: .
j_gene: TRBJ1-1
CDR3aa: CASSLRRGTEAFF
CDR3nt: TGTGCCAGCAGCTTAAGGAGGGGCACTGAAGCTTTCTTT

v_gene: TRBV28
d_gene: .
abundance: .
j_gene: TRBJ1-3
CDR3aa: CASRSDGVSGNTIYF
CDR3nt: TGTGCCAGCAGGTCCGACGGAGTCTCTGGAAACACCATATATTTT

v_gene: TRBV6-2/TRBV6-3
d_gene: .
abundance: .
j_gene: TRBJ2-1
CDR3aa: CASSYGDEQFF
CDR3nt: TGTGCCAGCAGTTACGGAGATGAGCAGTTCTTC

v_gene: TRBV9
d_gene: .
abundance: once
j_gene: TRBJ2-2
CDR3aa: CASSVISGPNTGELFF
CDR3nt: TGTGCCAGCAGCGTAATCAGCGGGCCGAACACCGGGGAGCTGTTTTTT

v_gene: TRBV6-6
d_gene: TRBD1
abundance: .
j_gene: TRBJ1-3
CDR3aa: CASSTGQGADTIYF
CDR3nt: TGTGCCAGCAGTACTGGACAGGGGGCAGACACCATATATTTT

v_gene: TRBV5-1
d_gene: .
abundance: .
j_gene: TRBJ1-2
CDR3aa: CASSLGRDGTGTF
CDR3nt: TGCGCCAGCAGCTTGGGAAGGGACGGGACTGGCACCTTC